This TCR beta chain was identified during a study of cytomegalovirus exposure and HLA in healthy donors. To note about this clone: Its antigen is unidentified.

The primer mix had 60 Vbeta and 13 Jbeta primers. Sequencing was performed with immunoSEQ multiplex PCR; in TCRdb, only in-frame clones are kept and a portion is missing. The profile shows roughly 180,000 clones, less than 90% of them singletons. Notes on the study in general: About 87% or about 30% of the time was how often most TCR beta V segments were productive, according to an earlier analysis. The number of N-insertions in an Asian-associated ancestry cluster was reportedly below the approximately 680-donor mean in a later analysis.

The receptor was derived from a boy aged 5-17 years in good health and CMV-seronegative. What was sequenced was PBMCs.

The CDR3 protein is CASSPRVGTNEAFF. CDR3 DNA: TGTGCCAGCAGCCCACGAGTTGGAACTAATGAAGCTTTCTTT. This chain uses TRBV7-9 with TRBJ1-1; D is uncertain. With 5 bases removed from V and 7 bases from J, the gap between germline ends came to 17 bases. Per germline, CDR1 SEHNR and CDR2 FQNEAQ (reference sequence). CDR3 length: 14 residues.